Listed here are 15 T cell receptor beta chains from one sample, sequenced in a study of shared clonotypes between healthy human individuals. The protocol was immunoSEQ multiplex PCR, while the TCRdb copy is restricted to in-frame clones and leaves out a portion. The profile shows about a million clones, 60% to 85% of them singletons. The sample taken for sequencing was memory CD4+ T cells from PBMCs. Subset denoted: CD45RA-negative fraction. The source is a man aged 18-30 years in good health. Some clones in this sample may be carry-over from other donors' samples.

Here the CDR3 DNA reads TGTGCCAGCTCACCCTCCCAGGGGACGAAAACTGAAGCTTTCTTT. Its translation is CASSPSQGTKTEAFF. The rearrangement joins TRBV18 to TRBJ1-1; D is perhaps TRBD1 (6 bases). Germline V gene data show CDR1 as KGHSH and CDR2 as LQKENI. Trimming took off 3 bases at V and 5 bases at J, with 16 bases between the two ends. The CDR3 sequence is 15 residues long. The variable domain in full, with the rest retrieved from reference TRBV18 and TRBJ1-1, is NAGVMQNPRHLVRRRGQEARLRCSPMKGHSHVYWYRQLPEEGLKFMVYLQKENIIDESGMPKERFSAEFPKEGPSILRIQQVVRGDSAAYFCASSPSQGTKTEAFFGQGTRLTVV.

This clone was counted at least ten times. V and J are TRBV4-1 and TRBJ1-2, with 9 nucleotides matching TRBD1. V lost 4 bases to trimming and J lost 8 bases; unmatched junction nucleotides: 11. The CDR3 extends over 15 amino acids. The germline V gene encodes CDR1 MGHRA and CDR2 YSYEKL. The CDR3 bases are TGCGCCAGCAGCCCAGGAAGGGGGACAGGGCGCGGCTACACCTTC. Its protein is CASSPGRGTGRGYTF.

The chain has TRBV6-1 and TRBJ2-3; TRBD2 matches 9 bases. With 4 bases clipped from V and 9 bases from J, the junction kept 8 bases outside the gene matches. The CDR3 loop spans 14 amino acids. Germline CDR1 MNHNS, CDR2 SASEGT. Written as DNA, the CDR3 is TGTGCCAGCAGTGGCGAAAGTAGCGGGAGAACGCAGTATTTT. This gives the protein CASSGESSGRTQYF.

This clone was observed a single time. J is TRBJ1-2 and V is TRBV2, with TRBD1 as a possible D gene (5 bases). Deletions cut 9 bases from V and 2 bases from J, with 10 bases between. This CDR3 has 12 amino acids. CDR1 is SNHLY and CDR2 is FYNNEI in the germline V gene. CDR3 sequence (DNA): TGTGCCAGGGGGGACGGAAACTATGGCTACACCTTC. It yields the protein CARGDGNYGYTF. Full variable domain (rest looked up from reference TRBV2 and TRBJ1-2): EPEVTQTPSHQVTQMGQEVILRCVPISNHLYFYWYRQILGQKVEFLVSFYNNEISEKSEIFDDQFSVERPDGSNFTLKIRSTKLEDSAMYFCARGDGNYGYTFGSGTRLTVV.

J is TRBJ1-1 and V is TRBV19, with D possibly being TRBD1 (6 bases). The CDR3 spans 15 residues. Germline CDR1 is LNHDA and CDR2 is SQIVND (reference sequence). The V end lost 5 bases, the J end lost 1 base, and 14 bases lay between the germline ends. CDR3 protein: CASSLQGKKNTEAFF. The CDR3 DNA follows: TGTGCCAGTAGTTTACAGGGAAAAAAGAACACTGAAGCTTTCTTT.

V and J are TRBV9 and TRBJ2-3; 9 bases are shared with TRBD1. Trimming cost V 4 bases and J 3 bases; bases outside gene matches: 9. This CDR3 region has 16 residues. CDR1 SGDLS and CDR2 YYNGEE come from the germline V gene. The CDR3: CASSSGQGTGTDTQYF. The DNA for the CDR3 is TGTGCCAGCAGCTCTGGACAGGGGACGGGGACAGATACGCAGTATTTT. Based on the CDR3 plus reference TRBV9 and TRBJ2-3, the full variable domain is DSGVTQTPKHLITATGQRVTLRCSPRSGDLSVYWYQQSLDQGLQFLIQYYNGEERAKGNILERFSAQQFPDLHSELNLSSLELGDSALYFCASSSGQGTGTDTQYFGPGTRLTVL.

The V and J genes are TRBV18 and TRBJ1-4; TRBD1 matches at 7 bases. This CDR3 comprises 15 residues. Germline trimming cut 3 bases from V and 8 bases from J; bases unmatched to any gene: 9. In germline, CDR1 is KGHSH, CDR2 LQKENI. Written as DNA, the CDR3 is TGTGCCAGCTCACCTCAGGGGACAGATTACGAAAAACTGTTTTTT. Protein: CASSPQGTDYEKLFF.

V is TRBV13 and J is TRBJ1-2, with D possibly matching TRBD1 (6 bases). This CDR3 is built from 17 residues. Per the germline V gene, CDR1 is PRHDT and CDR2 is FYEKMQ (reference sequence). V lost 5 bases to trimming and J lost 0 bases, with 19 bases between them. CDR3 amino acids: CASSANTDSPSNYGYTF. The CDR3 DNA sequence: TGTGCCAGCAGCGCTAATACGGACAGCCCTTCTAACTATGGCTACACCTTC.

The chain combines TRBV5-1 with TRBJ1-2, with D possibly TRBD1 on 5 matching bases. The germline V and J ends were trimmed by 0 bases and 8 bases, with 14 bases remaining between them. This CDR3 contains 14 residues. Germline V gene lookup returns CDR1 SGHRS and CDR2 YFSETQ. CDR3 residues: CASSLARPGDGYTF. The CDR3 coding sequence is TGCGCCAGCAGCTTGGCGCGGCCCGGGGACGGCTACACCTTC.

This clone showed up just a few times. The V gene is TRBV5-8, the J gene TRBJ2-7, with TRBD1 matching over 9 bases. Germline-derived CDR1 and CDR2 are SGHTS and YDEGEE. V lost 0 bases, J lost 5 bases, and 3 bases stayed unmatched. The CDR3 contains 14 residues. The CDR3 region has the DNA TGTGCCAGCAGCTTGGGCACAGGGGGCGACGAGCAGTACTTC. Protein: CASSLGTGGDEQYF.

This clone was counted ten times or more. V is TRBV18 and J is TRBJ2-7; D is unresolved. Looked up from germline, CDR1 is KGHSH and CDR2 is LQKENI. The CDR3 has 13 residues. V was trimmed by 2 bases and J by 7 bases, leaving 12 bases between them. The CDR3 here is CASSPVPSAEQYF. CDR3 DNA sequence: TGTGCCAGCTCACCAGTTCCCTCGGCAGAGCAGTACTTC. Combining the CDR3 with reference TRBV18 and TRBJ2-7 gives the whole variable domain NAGVMQNPRHLVRRRGQEARLRCSPMKGHSHVYWYRQLPEEGLKFMVYLQKENIIDESGMPKERFSAEFPKEGPSILRIQQVVRGDSAAYFCASSPVPSAEQYFGPGTRLTVT.

This chain joins TRBV7-2 and TRBJ2-7, with TRBD1 identical over 11 bases. Germline CDR1 reads SGHTA; CDR2 reads FQGNSA. The CDR3 runs to 15 residues. Trimming cost V 1 base and J 4 bases; bases outside gene matches: 3. Here the CDR3 reads CASSLGGQGAYEQYF. CDR3 DNA sequence: TGTGCCAGCAGCTTAGGTGGACAGGGGGCGTACGAGCAGTACTTC.

V is TRBV18 and J is TRBJ2-5, with 9 bases identical to TRBD1. J was trimmed by 2 bases and V by 3 bases; bases with no gene match: 4. This CDR3 is 15 amino acids long. Germline V gene data show CDR1 as KGHSH and CDR2 as LQKENI. CDR3 amino acids: CASSPRTGVQETQYF. The DNA of the CDR3 is TGTGCCAGCTCACCGAGGACAGGGGTTCAAGAGACCCAGTACTTC.

The chain carries TRBV28 and TRBJ1-5; D is uncertain. Germline assignment: CDR1 MDHEN and CDR2 SYDVKM. Deletions cut 1 base from V and 7 bases from J, with 8 bases between. This CDR3 has 13 amino acids. The CDR3 sequence is CASSLSLRQPQHF. As DNA, the CDR3 is TGTGCCAGCAGTTTATCGCTGAGACAGCCCCAGCATTTT.

The sample holds a few counts of this clone. The rearrangement uses TRBV5-4 and TRBJ2-1, with D unresolved. Germline CDR1 and CDR2: SGHNT and YYREEE (reference sequence). This CDR3 contains 15 residues. Trimming took 4 bases from V and 4 from J, leaving 15 bases between them. The CDR3 coding sequence is TGTGCCAGCAGCCCGACTGGGTTAGGTTACAATGAGCAGTTCTTC. It is translated as CASSPTGLGYNEQFF.